This entry lists 11 T cell receptor beta chains sequenced from one sample in a study of CD8+CD57+ T cells in acquired aplastic anemia. Patients chosen for sequencing had CD8+CD57+ cells that had expanded, as shown by flow cytometry. Both TCR beta VDJ combination and CDR3 sequence profiling were carried out. Genomic DNA was the template for this profiling. TCRdb fed the reads into MiXCR, producing one record per CDR3 protein. This sample yields about 120,000 distinct CDR3 sequences, of which approximately 50% are seen a single time; 25% to 35% belongs to the top ten. Sample: sorted CD4+, CD8+, or CD8+CD57+ T cells (not recorded which) from PBMCs. These TCRs come from a human donor with aplastic anemia.

V usage is TRBV29-1 and J usage is TRBJ2-7; D perhaps matches TRBD2 (5 bases). Trimming shortened V by 4 bases and J by 0 bases, and 16 bases separated the two germline ends. Germline V lookup: CDR1 SQVTM, CDR2 ANQGSEA. CDR3 length equals 15 residues. CDR3 region: CSVVGGDKSSYEQYF. The CDR3 DNA follows: TGCAGCGTTGTAGGAGGAGATAAGAGCTCCTACGAGCAGTACTTC.

This clonotype was detected only a few times. The V call is TRBV7-9, the J call TRBJ2-7; 8 nucleotides line up with TRBD1. With 5 bases clipped from V and 5 bases from J, the junction kept 11 bases outside the gene matches. From germline, CDR1 is SEHNR and CDR2 FQNEAQ (reference sequence). The CDR3 is 15 amino acids. CDR3 in amino acids: CASSPGVGRGHEQYF. The CDR3 DNA is TGTGCCAGCAGCCCCGGGGTGGGCAGGGGGCACGAGCAGTACTTC.

There are a few counts of this clonotype. CDR3: CASSSTTGTGRSLDYNEQFF. The CDR3 DNA reads TGTGCCAGCAGCTCGACCACCGGGACAGGGCGCAGTTTGGACTACAATGAGCAGTTCTTC. The J gene is TRBJ2-1, the V gene TRBV7-1; 9 nucleotides line up with TRBD1. TRBV7-1 is annotated as an ORF whose role is uncertain. This CDR3 is 20 amino acids long. Trimming removed 3 bases from V and 3 bases from J; junction bases left unmatched: 18.

This clonotype has only one observation. The CDR3, as DNA: TGCGCCAGCAGCTTGGATGACGGCGGGGCGGAATCACCCCTCCACTTT. Translation gives CASSLDDGGAESPLHF. The rearrangement joins TRBV5-1 to TRBJ1-6; possible D gene TRBD1, 5 bases. Germline CDR1 and CDR2: SGHRS and YFSETQ. The V gene lost 0 bases and the J gene lost 10 bases, with 17 bases spanning the gap. This CDR3 contains 16 residues.

In its sample, this clonotype was seen a few times. V usage is TRBV15 and J usage is TRBJ2-7; the D gene is possibly TRBD1 (6 bases). Germline V gene sequence: CDR1 LNHNV, CDR2 YYDKDF (reference sequence). The CDR3 has 15 residues. Trimming took 0 bases from V and 3 from J, leaving 12 bases between them. Here the CDR3 DNA reads TGTGCCACCAGCAGAGATCGGGCAGGGGTCTACGAGCAGTACTTC. Protein: CATSRDRAGVYEQYF.

This chain joins TRBV27 and TRBJ2-2; the D gene is possibly TRBD1 (5 bases). CDR3 length: 12 residues. CDR1 is MNHEY, CDR2 SMNVEV, per germline (reference sequence). V shed 3 bases and J shed 9 bases, with 8 bases lying between them. CDR3 sequence reads: CASSLQGRELFF. CDR3 nucleotides: TGTGCCAGCAGTTTGCAGGGCCGGGAGCTGTTTTTT.

Notes on this clonotype: An end of the junction differs from the germline gene, which may be a read error. V gene TRBV10-3 combines with J gene TRBJ1-1, with D unclear. CDR1 and CDR2 (germline): ENHRY, SYGVKD. The CDR3 sequence is 18 residues long. The CDR3 sequence: CASSYSRSPGIQSTEAFF. DNA of the CDR3: TGTGCCAGCAGTTACTCGCGATCCCCAGGCATTCAGTCCACTGAAGCTTTCTTT.

There are a few counts of this clonotype. A much larger clone differs from this one at a single base, so this may be a read error. This chain connects TRBV12-3 or TRBV12-4 to TRBJ2-7; D is perhaps TRBD2 (5 bases). The V gene lost 3 bases and the J gene lost 3 bases, with 12 bases spanning the gap. This CDR3 region has 14 residues. The CDR3 loop reads CASSFGMTFYEQYF. The CDR3 bases are TGTGCCAGCAGTTTCGGGATGACATTCTACGAGCAGTACTTC.

The chain has TRBV11-2 and TRBJ2-1; D is perhaps TRBD2 (7 bases). The V and J ends lost 1 base and 6 bases respectively, with 19 bases between them. Germline loops: CDR1 SGHAT, CDR2 FQNNGV. This CDR3 is built from 17 residues. The CDR3, as DNA: TGTGCCAGCAGCTTAGGTGCGCGGGGGCGATCTATCAATGAGCAGTTCTTC. It translates to CASSLGARGRSINEQFF.

Note on this clonotype: This may be a read error: a much more frequent sequence differs by one nucleotide. This chain connects TRBV10-3 to TRBJ2-1, with D possibly TRBD2 on 6 matching bases. The germline V and J ends were trimmed by 5 bases and 10 bases, with 18 bases remaining between them. The germline V gene has CDR1 ENHRY and CDR2 SYGVKD. The CDR3 totals 14 residues. In DNA, the CDR3 is TGTGCCATCAGTTTAGGGATGACTAGAAGGGAGCAGTTCTTC. Translated, it gives CAISLGMTRREQFF.

The chain employs TRBV6-1 and TRBJ2-5; no firm D call. With 7 bases removed from V and 5 bases from J, the gap between germline ends came to 14 bases. CDR1 and CDR2 (germline): MNHNS, SASEGT. The CDR3 is made up of 13 amino acids. CDR3 region: CASTQTRGETQYF. CDR3 DNA: TGTGCCAGCACCCAAACGAGAGGTGAGACCCAGTACTTC.